Below, 21 T cell receptor beta chains from the same sample are listed, as sequenced in a study of CD8 T cells in ankylosing spondylitis. TCRdb reprocessed the 5' RACE reads via MiXCR and lists one record per CDR3 protein. The table has around 330,000 distinct CDR3 sequences, roughly 10% seen once. The sequencing sample was made of blood, either unsorted or a sorted T cell fraction (not recorded which). These TCRs come from a female donor with ankylosing spondylitis or in good health (not recorded which).

This chain connects TRBV5-1 to TRBJ2-5; 9 positions agree with TRBD1. V dropped 2 bases and J dropped 4; count of bases not matched to a gene: 3. Germline V gives CDR1 SGHRS, CDR2 YFSETQ. The CDR3 extends over 14 amino acids. CDR3 bases: TGCGCCAGCAGCTTAGGGACAGGGCCAGAGACCCAGTACTTC. Residues: CASSLGTGPETQYF. Based on the CDR3 plus reference TRBV5-1 and TRBJ2-5, the full variable domain is KAGVTQTPRYLIKTRGQQVTLSCSPISGHRSVSWYQQTPGQGLQFLFEYFSETQRNKGNFPGRFSGRQFSNSRSEMNVSTLELGDSALYLCASSLGTGPETQYFGPGTRLLVL.

This clonotype was counted ten times or more. J is TRBJ2-1 and V is TRBV24-1; the D call may be TRBD1 or TRBD2 (8 bases each). V was pared by 9 bases and J by 1 base, with 36 bases between. The V gene's germline CDR1 is KGHDR and CDR2 SFDVKD. The CDR3 runs 22 residues. This CDR3 is CATPPQGAHLGTSTASYNEQFF. The CDR3 DNA reads as TGTGCCACCCCCCCGCAGGGGGCGCATTTAGGGACTAGTACTGCGTCCTACAATGAGCAGTTCTTC.

The V gene is TRBV29-1, the J gene TRBJ2-1; 8 nucleotides agree with TRBD1. This CDR3 comprises 12 residues. Unmatched junction bases numbered 1, after V lost 6 bases and J lost 3 bases. From germline, CDR1 is SQVTM and CDR2 ANQGSEA. The CDR3 spells CSVDRVYNEQFF. DNA for the CDR3: TGCAGCGTGGACAGGGTCTACAATGAGCAGTTCTTC.

The chain has TRBV5-1 and TRBJ1-4, with 9 bases identical to TRBD1. The CDR3 consists of 14 residues. CDR1 and CDR2 (germline): SGHRS, YFSETQ. The V gene end was trimmed by 3 bases and the J gene end by 8 bases; junction bases not matched to a gene: 5. The CDR3 reads CASSWGQGGEKLFF. The CDR3, as DNA: TGCGCCAGCAGCTGGGGACAGGGCGGAGAAAAACTGTTTTTT.

The J gene is TRBJ2-7, the V gene TRBV15, with no clear D. This CDR3 is 13 amino acids long. V was clipped by 0 bases and J by 0 bases, with 3 bases between them. Germline V gives CDR1 LNHNV, CDR2 YYDKDF (reference sequence). DNA for the CDR3: TGTGCCACCAGCAGAGAACCCTCCTACGAGCAGTACTTC. Protein: CATSREPSYEQYF.

Ten or more counts support this clonotype. The genes are TRBV12-3 or TRBV12-4 and TRBJ2-1; 7 nucleotides align to TRBD2. This CDR3 comprises 15 residues. V trimming: 5 bases; J trimming: 9 bases; junction bases outside the gene matches: 13. The CDR3 protein is CASSLYLAGVLEQFF. CDR3 sequence (DNA): TGTGCCAGCAGTCTTTACCTTGCGGGGGTCCTTGAGCAGTTCTTC.

This clonotype was seen ten or more times. The genes are TRBV20-1 and TRBJ1-2, with D uncertain. The CDR3 length is 13 residues. The germline V gene encodes CDR1 DFQATT and CDR2 SNEGSKA (reference sequence). V lost 5 bases and J lost 2, with 12 bases in between. The chain's CDR3 is CSAPMVANYGYTF. The CDR3 bases are TGCAGTGCTCCTATGGTTGCGAACTATGGCTACACCTTC.

This clonotype was found many times. The rearrangement uses TRBV9 and TRBJ1-2; TRBD1 is a possible D gene (6 bases). Germline V gives CDR1 SGDLS, CDR2 YYNGEE. The CDR3 extends over 15 amino acids. The V end lost 3 bases, the J end lost 4 bases, and 16 bases lay between the germline ends. In DNA form, the CDR3 reads TGTGCCAGCAGCGCCTCCCGACAGGTTCGCTATGGCTACACCTTC. This translates into CASSASRQVRYGYTF.

Concerning this clonotype itself: The conserved closing phenylalanine or tryptophan is absent in this CDR3, likely reflecting a read error. This sequence joins TRBV6-1 and TRBJ2-7; TRBD1 matches at 11 bases. The CDR3 is 15 residues long. Germline lookup yields CDR1 MNHNS and CDR2 SASEGT. J was trimmed by 3 bases and V by 7 bases; bases with no gene match: 8. This CDR3 reads CASKGGDRGFYEQYI. CDR3 bases: TGTGCCAGCAAGGGGGGGGACAGGGGGTTCTACGAGCAGTACATC.

This chain joins TRBV6-1 and TRBJ1-1; TRBD1 might be the D (6 bases). Looked up from germline, CDR1 is MNHNS and CDR2 is SASEGT. The CDR3 contains 16 residues. Trimming removed 6 bases at V and 1 base at J, with 18 bases between. CDR3 in DNA: TGTGCCAGCAGGAGGGTCCCTGACAGGTCGAACACTGAAGCTTTCTTT. This gives the protein CASRRVPDRSNTEAFF.

This clonotype came up many times. The chain employs TRBV7-2 and TRBJ2-3; 12 bases align to TRBD2. This CDR3 spans 15 amino acids. J gave up 4 bases and V 5 bases, and 4 bases lay outside the gene matches. Germline V lookup: CDR1 SGHTA, CDR2 FQGNSA. CDR3 DNA: TGTGCCAGCAGCCCTGGACTAGCGGGATCAGATACGCAGTATTTT. Amino acid sequence: CASSPGLAGSDTQYF.

Ten or more counts support this clonotype. The chain couples TRBV12-3 or TRBV12-4 to TRBJ1-4; no clear D. This CDR3 spans 12 amino acids. V lost 1 base to trimming and J lost 8 bases, with 5 bases between them. The CDR3 coding sequence is TGTGCCAGCAGTTTAGGGGTGGAAAAACTGTTTTTT. Its protein product is CASSLGVEKLFF.

This clonotype was counted many times. CDR3 amino acids: CSARNPWQGLNTEAFF. CDR3 DNA: TGCAGTGCTAGAAACCCCTGGCAGGGGTTGAACACTGAAGCTTTCTTT. The chain combines TRBV20-1 with TRBJ1-1; D is possibly TRBD1 (6 bases). V shed 2 bases and J shed 0 bases, with 16 bases lying between them. This CDR3 is built from 16 residues. Germline V CDR1 and CDR2: DFQATT, SNEGSKA (reference sequence).

This clonotype came up a few times. This chain joins TRBV19 and TRBJ1-1; no reliable D call. Trimming took 3 bases from V and 8 from J, leaving 10 bases between them. Germline-derived CDR1 and CDR2 are LNHDA and SQIVND (reference sequence). The CDR3 runs 12 residues. This CDR3 reads CASSIRKIEAFF. The CDR3 nucleotides are TGTGCCAGTAGTATTAGGAAGATCGAAGCTTTCTTT.

The chain joins TRBV5-5 to TRBJ1-4, with D possibly matching TRBD1 (6 bases). Per the germline V gene, CDR1 is SGHKS and CDR2 is YYEKEE (reference sequence). Between the trimmed V and J ends, which lost 3 bases and 7 bases, there was a span of 16 bases. This CDR3 region has 15 residues. In DNA, the CDR3 is TGTGCCAGCAGCTCTTATTTACAGGGTGGTGAAAAACTGTTTTTT. Its protein is CASSSYLQGGEKLFF.

The V and J genes are TRBV12-3 or TRBV12-4 and TRBJ2-1; D possibly matches TRBD1 or TRBD2 (5 bases each). V was clipped by 2 bases and J by 7 bases, with 9 bases between them. CDR3 length: 13 amino acids. CDR3 DNA sequence: TGTGCCAGCAGTTTAAGGGGAGCTAATGAGCAGTTCTTC. This translates into CASSLRGANEQFF.

This rearrangement joins TRBV5-5 to TRBJ2-3; 11 bases fit TRBD2. The V gene's germline CDR1 is SGHKS and CDR2 YYEKEE (reference sequence). V dropped 4 bases and J dropped 1; count of bases not matched to a gene: 8. The CDR3 is made up of 17 amino acids. CDR3 amino acids: CASSPTQGLAGTDTQYF. In DNA form, the CDR3 reads TGTGCCAGCAGCCCAACCCAGGGACTAGCGGGCACAGATACGCAGTATTTT.

There are a few counts of this clonotype. The genes are TRBV10-3 and TRBJ2-7, with 8 bases lining up with TRBD1. The CDR3 is made up of 14 amino acids. V was clipped by 6 bases and J by 1 base; unmatched bases: 5. Per germline, CDR1 ENHRY and CDR2 SYGVKD. The CDR3 here is CAIRGQASSYEQYF. In DNA form, the CDR3 reads TGTGCCATCAGGGGACAGGCTTCATCCTACGAGCAGTACTTC.

This clonotype was recorded many times. The chain combines TRBV20-1 with TRBJ2-1; D unresolved. Germline-derived CDR1 and CDR2 are DFQATT and SNEGSKA (reference sequence). V was shortened by 0 bases and J by 12 bases, with 24 bases between the two germline ends. This CDR3 is 16 amino acids long. Written as DNA, the CDR3 is TGCAGTGCTAGAGATCCTAACTTAGGACGCGTACGAGGGCAGTTCTTC. This codes for CSARDPNLGRVRGQFF.

Worth noting for this clonotype: A much bigger clone sits one base away, suggesting this may be a read error. V is TRBV6-1 and J is TRBJ1-1; D perhaps matches TRBD1 (6 bases). Looked up from germline, CDR1 is MNHNS and CDR2 is SASEGT. The length of the CDR3 is 15 residues. V lost 5 bases to trimming and J lost 0 bases, with 13 bases between them. For the CDR3, the DNA is TGTGCCAGCAGTCCTACCAACAGGGTGAACACTGAAGCTTTCTTT. Residues: CASSPTNRVNTEAFF.

This clonotype has just a few counts. This chain uses TRBV27 with TRBJ1-2; D is possibly TRBD1 (6 bases). Trimming cost V 6 bases and J 4 bases, with 15 bases left between them. The CDR3 totals 14 residues. The germline gives CDR1 MNHEY, CDR2 SMNVEV (reference sequence). This chain's CDR3 is CASSPTGIRYGYTF. The CDR3 nucleotides read TGTGCCAGCAGCCCGACAGGAATTCGCTATGGCTACACCTTC.